This TCR beta chain was recorded in a study of glioma-infiltrating T cells. The CDR3 is 14 residues long. V gave up 6 bases and J gave up 1 base, with 12 bases separating them. Study-level results: A blood CDR3 motif signature was depleted in highly divergent patients.

Note on this clonotype: Antigen: not known.

Using RNA template, CDR3s of TCR alpha and beta were amplified with iRepertoire arm-PCR. TCRdb used MiXCR to reprocess the multiplex PCR reads, holding one entry per CDR3 protein. The sample has about 400,000 distinct CDR3 sequences; roughly two fifths are singletons. Sequencing was done on a sample of glioma tissue, nonneoplastic brain tissue, or PBMCs (not recorded which). This rearrangement joins TRBV12-3 or TRBV12-4 to TRBJ2-5; D unresolved. This TCR was recovered from a human donor with low-grade glioma or glioblastoma, undergoing nonglioma brain surgery, or in good health (not recorded which). CDR3 loop: CASRDQEFQETQYF. CDR3 nucleotides: TGTGCCAGCAGGGACCAGGAGTTCCAAGAGACCCAGTACTTC.